This T cell receptor (beta chain) originates from a study of T cell responses to AZD1222 COVID-19 vaccine. Study-level findings and limits: An increase in Spike-specific TCR breadth and depth was observed after two AZD1222 doses. With dominance at 160-218 and 743-854, vaccine-associated CD4 TCRs spanned spike.

In the case of this clone: Antigen: not known.

The method was immunoSEQ multiplex PCR; TCRdb's version includes in-frame clones alone and lacks a portion of them. The table has about 140,000 clones, around 93% seen once. The V end lost 0 bases, the J end lost 4 bases, and 12 bases lay between the germline ends. The CDR3 has 15 amino acids. In germline, CDR1 is SGHRS, CDR2 YFSETQ. The sequence derives from an adult who received the AZD1222 COVID-19 vaccine. This chain links TRBV5-1 with TRBJ2-3; perhaps D is TRBD1 or TRBD2 (6 bases each). Material: peripheral blood, obtained 28 days after the second AZD1222 dose. CDR3 amino acids: CASSLEGGSADTQYF. The CDR3 DNA sequence: TGCGCCAGCAGCTTGGAGGGGGGCTCGGCAGATACGCAGTATTTT.